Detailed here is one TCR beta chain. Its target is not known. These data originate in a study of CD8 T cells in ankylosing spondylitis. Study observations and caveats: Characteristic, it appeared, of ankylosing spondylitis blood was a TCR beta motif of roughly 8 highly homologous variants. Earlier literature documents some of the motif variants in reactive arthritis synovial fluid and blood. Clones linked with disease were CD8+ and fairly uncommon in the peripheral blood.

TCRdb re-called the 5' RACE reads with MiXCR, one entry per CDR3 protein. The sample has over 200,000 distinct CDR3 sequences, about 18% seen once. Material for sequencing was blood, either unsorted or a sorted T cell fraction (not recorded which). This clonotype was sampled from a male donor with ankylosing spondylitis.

This chain's CDR3 is CASSPSGSSTGELFF. The CDR3 DNA sequence: TGCGCCAGCAGCCCGTCGGGATCCTCCACCGGGGAGCTGTTTTTT. The chain employs TRBV5-1 and TRBJ2-2, with D possibly TRBD2 on 5 matching bases. This CDR3 contains 15 residues. Germline V gives CDR1 SGHRS, CDR2 YFSETQ. V was cut by 4 bases and J by 4 bases, with 14 bases left in between. The full variable domain, with the rest looked up from reference TRBV5-1 and TRBJ2-2, is KAGVTQTPRYLIKTRGQQVTLSCSPISGHRSVSWYQQTPGQGLQFLFEYFSETQRNKGNFPGRFSGRQFSNSRSEMNVSTLELGDSALYLCASSPSGSSTGELFFGEGSRLTVL.